Listed here are 21 T cell receptor beta chains from one sample, sequenced in a study of T cell responses to AZD1222 COVID-19 vaccine. Data came from immunoSEQ multiplex PCR; TCRdb stores just in-frame clones and leaves some out. Of 90,000 to 100,000 clones listed, more than 70% are singletons. The specimen was peripheral blood, collected 28 days after the second AZD1222 dose. The receptors were gathered from an adult who received the AZD1222 COVID-19 vaccine.

V is TRBV10-3 and J is TRBJ1-1, with 9 bases aligning to TRBD1. CDR1 is ENHRY and CDR2 is SYGVKD in the germline V gene. Trimming at V came to 6 bases and at J to 4 bases, leaving 3 bases not matched to a gene. This CDR3 comprises 13 residues. The CDR3 region is CAIRGQGLTEAFF. CDR3 nucleotide sequence: TGTGCCATCAGGGGACAGGGACTCACTGAAGCTTTCTTT.

V gene TRBV18 combines with J gene TRBJ2-3; TRBD2 might be the D (5 bases). The CDR3 is 11 amino acids. The V end was cut by 7 bases, the J end by 6 bases, with 8 bases between. Germline V gene sequence: CDR1 KGHSH, CDR2 LQKENI. The CDR3 DNA follows: TGTGCCAGCTTACCGGGGGATACGCAGTATTTT. Residues: CASLPGDTQYF.

The gene calls are TRBV10-3 and TRBJ1-2; TRBD1 might be the D (5 bases). In germline, CDR1 is ENHRY, CDR2 SYGVKD. The CDR3 runs to 13 residues. Trimming pared 11 bases from V and 2 bases from J, leaving 15 bases between. The CDR3 coding sequence is TGTGCCGTTGCGGGGGATATCAACTATGGCTACACCTTC. Translation gives CAVAGDINYGYTF.

The chain is built from TRBV7-2 and TRBJ2-7; TRBD2 agrees at 9 bases. The CDR3 contains 17 residues. Germline V CDR1 and CDR2: SGHTA, FQGNSA. V dropped 6 bases and J dropped 0; count of bases not matched to a gene: 12. The CDR3 DNA reads as TGTGCCAGCAGTAAACCACCTAGCGGGGTAAGCTCCTACGAGCAGTACTTC. Translated: CASSKPPSGVSSYEQYF.

The rearrangement joins TRBV19 to TRBJ1-5; possible D gene TRBD1, 5 bases. The CDR3 covers 12 residues. The V gene lost 3 bases and the J gene lost 7 bases, with 7 bases spanning the gap. Germline lookup yields CDR1 LNHDA and CDR2 SQIVND (reference sequence). The CDR3 sequence is CASSIRGQPQHF. CDR3 DNA sequence: TGTGCCAGTAGTATCCGGGGCCAGCCCCAGCATTTT.

The CDR3, as DNA: TGTGCCACAACTAGCGGGAGTAGGGATGAGCAGTTCTTC. Its translation is CATTSGSRDEQFF. The V call is TRBV12-3 or TRBV12-4, the J call TRBJ2-1, with 11 bases matching TRBD2. The CDR3 is 13 amino acids. The V segment lost 10 bases and the J segment 8 bases; nucleotides outside the gene matches: 7.

This clone was seen a single time. This chain connects TRBV6-2 or TRBV6-3 to TRBJ2-1; 8 bases align to TRBD2. Trimming cost V 6 bases and J 2 bases; bases outside gene matches: 3. From germline, CDR1 is MNHEY and CDR2 SVGEGT. This CDR3 spans 14 amino acids. The CDR3 DNA reads TGTGCCAGCAGCCCGACTAGCGCCTACAATGAGCAGTTCTTC. Protein sequence: CASSPTSAYNEQFF.

This clone appeared many times. The CDR3 loop is CASAFGGQPQHF. The DNA of the CDR3 is TGTGCCAGCGCTTTCGGCGGTCAGCCCCAGCATTTT. The rearrangement uses TRBV12-3 or TRBV12-4 and TRBJ1-5; D ambiguous. V lost 8 bases, J lost 6 bases, and 11 bases lay in between. The CDR3 spans 12 residues.

V and J are TRBV2 and TRBJ1-4; weak D call: TRBD1 (6 bases). This CDR3 is 15 amino acids long. The germline V gene encodes CDR1 SNHLY and CDR2 FYNNEI. V was trimmed by 2 bases and J by 8 bases, leaving 15 bases between them. The CDR3 spells CASSEYGGAQEKLFF. CDR3 in DNA: TGTGCCAGCAGTGAATATGGGGGGGCGCAGGAAAAACTGTTTTTT.

The V gene is TRBV6-2 or TRBV6-3, the J gene TRBJ2-3; perhaps TRBD1 as D (5 bases). Germline CDR1 and CDR2: MNHEY and SVGEGT. The CDR3 is 13 residues long. Trimming cost V 5 bases and J 4 bases, with 10 bases left between them. The CDR3 DNA sequence: TGTGCCAGCAGTGGCAGGGTTCCAGATACGCAGTATTTT. Translating gives CASSGRVPDTQYF.

The gene calls are TRBV29-1 and TRBJ2-6; D gene ambiguous. Looked up from germline, CDR1 is SQVTM and CDR2 is ANQGSEA. The germline V and J ends were trimmed by 4 bases and 1 base, with 11 bases remaining between them. The CDR3 runs 15 residues. CDR3 sequence (DNA): TGCAGCGTTGGCGGAACAGAGTCTGGGGCCAACGTCCTGACTTTC. It is translated as CSVGGTESGANVLTF.

The genes are TRBV11-3 and TRBJ2-2; 9 bases map to TRBD1. Germline V lookup: CDR1 SGHNT, CDR2 YENEEA. CDR3 length: 15 residues. V lost 5 bases to trimming and J lost 2 bases; unmatched junction nucleotides: 3. The CDR3 nucleotides read TGTGCCAGCAGCCCACAGGGGGCCAACACCGGGGAGCTGTTTTTT. Protein: CASSPQGANTGELFF. The full variable domain, its missing parts supplied by reference TRBV11-3 and TRBJ2-2, is EAGVVQSPRYKIIEKKQPVAFWCNPISGHNTLYWYLQNLGQGPELLIRYENEEAVDDSQLPKDRFSAERLKGVDSTLKIQPAELGDSAVYLCASSPQGANTGELFFGEGSRLTVL.

The V call is TRBV19, the J call TRBJ1-4; D is possibly TRBD1 (6 bases). This CDR3 is 16 amino acids long. CDR1 is LNHDA and CDR2 is SQIVND in the germline V gene (reference sequence). Trimming removed 8 bases at V and 0 bases at J, with 16 bases between. The CDR3 sequence is CASGRYEGATNEKLFF. Written as DNA, the CDR3 is TGTGCCAGTGGAAGATATGAGGGGGCAACTAATGAAAAACTGTTTTTT. Supplemented by reference TRBV19 and TRBJ1-4, the full variable domain reads DGGITQSPKYLFRKEGQNVTLSCEQNLNHDAMYWYRQDPGQGLRLIYYSQIVNDFQKGDIAEGYSVSREKKESFPLTVTSAQKNPTAFYLCASGRYEGATNEKLFFGSGTQLSVL.

The chain combines TRBV30 with TRBJ2-2, with D unresolved. CDR1 and CDR2 from the germline V gene are GTSNPN and SVGIG (reference sequence). The CDR3 spans 13 residues. V gave up 0 bases and J gave up 7 bases, with 9 bases separating them. The CDR3 loop reads CAWSVYGDGELFF. Here the CDR3 DNA reads TGTGCCTGGAGTGTATATGGGGACGGGGAGCTGTTTTTT.

The sample holds one count of this clone. The chain links TRBV2 to TRBJ1-2, with unresolved D. Per the germline V gene, CDR1 is SNHLY and CDR2 is FYNNEI. Trimming cost V 2 bases and J 4 bases, with 14 bases left between them. This CDR3 is built from 15 residues. The chain's CDR3 is CASSESGFRSYGYTF. Written as DNA, the CDR3 is TGTGCCAGCAGTGAATCCGGGTTCCGAAGCTATGGCTACACCTTC.

The chain links TRBV7-2 to TRBJ1-5; D is unresolved. The germline V and J ends were trimmed by 5 bases and 7 bases, with 21 bases remaining between them. The germline V gene encodes CDR1 SGHTA and CDR2 FQGNSA. This CDR3 has 16 residues. The CDR3 reads CASSPLREDRPQPQHF. The DNA for the CDR3 is TGTGCCAGCAGCCCCCTAAGGGAAGACCGTCCCCAGCCCCAGCATTTT.

This rearrangement joins TRBV4-2 to TRBJ1-2, with TRBD1 as a possible D gene (5 bases). The CDR3 extends over 14 amino acids. Germline loops: CDR1 LGHNA, CDR2 YNFKEQ. Trimming shortened V by 0 bases and J by 5 bases, and 10 bases separated the two germline ends. The DNA of the CDR3 is TGTGCCAGCAGCCAAGATAGGGGTACTTATGGCTACACCTTC. Translating gives CASSQDRGTYGYTF.

The V gene is TRBV7-9, the J gene TRBJ2-7; D gene uncertain. V was shortened by 2 bases and J by 4 bases, with 6 bases between the two germline ends. The V gene's germline CDR1 is SEHNR and CDR2 FQNEAQ (reference sequence). The CDR3 totals 12 residues. In nucleotides, the CDR3 is TGTGCCAGCAGCTTATCCCGGTACGAGCAGTACTTC. Amino acids: CASSLSRYEQYF.

Here the CDR3 reads CASSPNRGRDGYTF. CDR3 DNA: TGTGCCAGCAGTCCGAACAGGGGTAGGGATGGCTACACCTTC. The genes are TRBV7-9 and TRBJ1-2; 7 bases line up with TRBD1. This CDR3 has 14 amino acids. V lost 6 bases to trimming and J lost 6 bases; unmatched junction nucleotides: 10. Germline values: CDR1 SEHNR, CDR2 FQNEAQ (reference sequence).

The CDR3, as DNA: TGTGCCAGTAGTATATGGACGTCAAGAAGCAATCAGCCCCAGCATTTT. As protein: CASSIWTSRSNQPQHF. The chain joins TRBV19 to TRBJ1-5; D unclear. V lost 2 bases to trimming and J lost 1 base, with 12 bases between them. Germline V lookup: CDR1 LNHDA, CDR2 SQIVND (reference sequence). The CDR3 has 16 residues. Together with reference TRBV19 and TRBJ1-5, the CDR3 gives the full variable domain: DGGITQSPKYLFRKEGQNVTLSCEQNLNHDAMYWYRQDPGQGLRLIYYSQIVNDFQKGDIAEGYSVSREKKESFPLTVTSAQKNPTAFYLCASSIWTSRSNQPQHFGDGTRLSIL.

The chain joins TRBV18 to TRBJ2-7, with 9 bases matching TRBD1. The CDR3 is 17 residues long. V gave up 3 bases and J gave up 2 bases; unmatched junction bases: 11. Per the germline V gene, CDR1 is KGHSH and CDR2 is LQKENI. CDR3 nucleotide sequence: TGTGCCAGCTCACCGGACGGACAGGGGAGCTTCCCCTACGAGCAGTACTTC. Protein sequence: CASSPDGQGSFPYEQYF.